These 18 T cell receptor beta chains originate from one sample sequenced in a study of blood T cell repertoires in COVID-19. Repertoires were generated with immunoSEQ multiplex PCR, while TCRdb's copy carries only in-frame clones and drops some. The sample includes about 130,000 clones, 65% to 90% seen only once; the top ten take 25% to 30%. Sequenced material: peripheral blood. The receptors stem from a woman older than 75 with acute or convalescent COVID-19.

The chain carries TRBV29-1 and TRBJ1-1; D not resolved. This CDR3 region has 12 residues. Germline loops: CDR1 SQVTM, CDR2 ANQGSEA. V was shortened by 6 bases and J by 10 bases, with 18 bases between the two germline ends. The DNA of the CDR3 is TGCAGCGTCCCTTATTCCAGCGGCGGAGCTTTCTTT. Amino acid sequence: CSVPYSSGGAFF.

This chain connects TRBV28 to TRBJ1-4, with D perhaps matching TRBD1 (6 bases). CDR3 length: 13 amino acids. Deletions cut 3 bases from V and 8 bases from J, with 10 bases between. Germline assignment: CDR1 MDHEN and CDR2 SYDVKM. CDR3: CASSFTGFEKLFF. The CDR3 DNA follows: TGTGCCAGCAGTTTTACAGGGTTCGAAAAACTGTTTTTT.

The table lists this clone with a count of one. This chain joins TRBV10-3 and TRBJ1-2; D is undetermined. V gave up 6 bases and J gave up 8 bases, with 13 bases separating them. Germline V CDR1 and CDR2: ENHRY, SYGVKD. The CDR3 totals 12 residues. The CDR3 DNA sequence: TGTGCCATCAGGCAGAGTTCGGGGGGCTACACCTTC. Amino acids: CAIRQSSGGYTF.

The chain has TRBV5-4 and TRBJ1-1; weak D call: TRBD1 (5 bases). Deletions cut 4 bases from V and 0 bases from J, with 10 bases between. The germline V gene has CDR1 SGHNT and CDR2 YYREEE (reference sequence). This CDR3 contains 14 residues. In DNA, the CDR3 is TGTGCCAGCAGCCCGGGGGTCGTGAACACTGAAGCTTTCTTT. Translated: CASSPGVVNTEAFF.

This clone was picked up one time. This chain links TRBV25-1 with TRBJ2-2; 8 bases fit TRBD2. The CDR3 runs to 15 residues. The V gene's germline CDR1 is MGHDK and CDR2 SYGVNS. Losses at the gene ends were 2 bases for V and 5 bases for J; bases not matched to a gene: 4. CDR3 loop: CASSEPRGGTGELFF. The CDR3 DNA is TGTGCCAGCAGTGAACCCCGCGGGGGGACCGGGGAGCTGTTTTTT. The full variable domain, rest sourced from reference TRBV25-1 and TRBJ2-2, is EADIYQTPRYLVIGTGKKITLECSQTMGHDKMYWYQQDPGMELHLIHYSYGVNSTEKGDLSSESTVSRIRTEHFPLTLESARPSHTSQYLCASSEPRGGTGELFFGEGSRLTVL.

This chain joins TRBV5-1 and TRBJ1-2; D is unresolved. The germline V and J ends were trimmed by 1 base and 1 base, with 5 bases remaining between them. Germline V gene sequence: CDR1 SGHRS, CDR2 YFSETQ. This CDR3 is 13 amino acids long. This CDR3 reads CASSLNGNYGYTF. The CDR3 DNA reads as TGCGCCAGCAGCTTGAACGGTAACTATGGCTACACCTTC.

The CDR3 sequence is CASSVGHLNQPQHF. In DNA, the CDR3 is TGTGCCAGCAGCGTGGGACACCTCAATCAGCCCCAGCATTTT. The chain has TRBV9 and TRBJ1-5; weak D call: TRBD1 (6 bases). CDR1 and CDR2 (germline): SGDLS, YYNGEE. V lost 2 bases, J lost 3 bases, and 9 bases lay in between. This CDR3 is built from 14 residues.

This sequence joins TRBV24-1 and TRBJ2-1, with D tentatively TRBD2 (6 bases). Deletions cut 4 bases from V and 5 bases from J, with 26 bases between. The V gene's germline CDR1 is KGHDR and CDR2 SFDVKD. This CDR3 comprises 19 residues. CDR3 bases: TGTGCCACCAGTGACCCGGCAGGGACTCCTCGAGGCACACACAATGAGCAGTTCTTC. It codes for CATSDPAGTPRGTHNEQFF.

DNA of the CDR3: TGTGCCAGCGGAGTGCGACAGGGAAATGGAAACACCATATATTTT. It yields the protein CASGVRQGNGNTIYF. This chain connects TRBV7-9 to TRBJ1-3; 7 bases are a match to TRBD1. Germline V gives CDR1 SEHNR, CDR2 FQNEAQ (reference sequence). This CDR3 region has 15 residues. The J segment lost 3 bases and the V segment lost 8 bases, leaving 10 bases of the junction unmatched.

The chain recombines TRBV5-6 with TRBJ2-7; possibly TRBD2 for D (6 bases). Germline lookup yields CDR1 SGHDT and CDR2 YYEEEE. The V gene lost 0 bases and the J gene lost 12 bases, with 10 bases spanning the gap. This CDR3 spans 11 amino acids. For the CDR3, the DNA is TGTGCCAGCAGCTTGGGCGGGAATGGGTACTTC. It specifies CASSLGGNGYF.

The chain employs TRBV28 and TRBJ1-5; a possible D gene is TRBD1 (6 bases). The V end was cut by 7 bases, the J end by 0 bases, with 13 bases between. This CDR3 contains 15 residues. Germline V gene sequence: CDR1 MDHEN, CDR2 SYDVKM. DNA of the CDR3: TGTGCCAGCACCCCGACAGGTTATAGCAATCAGCCCCAGCATTTT. This translates into CASTPTGYSNQPQHF.

Note on this clone: Other DNA sequences in this specimen translate into the identical CDR3. The rearrangement links TRBV29-1 to TRBJ2-7; tentative D call: TRBD2 (6 bases). V lost 4 bases to trimming and J lost 2 bases, with 15 bases between them. From germline, CDR1 is SQVTM and CDR2 ANQGSEA. The length of the CDR3 is 14 residues. The CDR3 nucleotides read TGCAGCGTTGGAGGGCGGGGACCTGCCTACGAGCAGTACTTC. This codes for CSVGGRGPAYEQYF.

The chain links TRBV28 to TRBJ1-1; D remains ambiguous. Germline V gene sequence: CDR1 MDHEN, CDR2 SYDVKM. The CDR3 consists of 13 residues. The germline V and J ends were trimmed by 2 bases and 2 bases, with 6 bases remaining between them. The CDR3 DNA sequence: TGTGCCAGCAGTTTAGTCACTAACACTGAAGCTTTCTTT. It specifies CASSLVTNTEAFF. The full variable domain, with the rest looked up from reference TRBV28 and TRBJ1-1, is DVKVTQSSRYLVKRTGEKVFLECVQDMDHENMFWYRQDPGLGLRLIYFSYDVKMKEKGDIPEGYSVSREKKERFSLILESASTNQTSMYLCASSLVTNTEAFFGQGTRLTVV.

The rearrangement uses TRBV3-1 (or the pseudogene TRBV3-2) and TRBJ1-1, with D unclear. V lost 0 bases, J lost 6 bases, and 11 bases lay in between. The germline V gene has CDR1 LGHDT and CDR2 YNNKEL (reference sequence). The length of the CDR3 is 14 residues. CDR3 in amino acids: CASSQERQSAEAFF. The CDR3 DNA reads TGTGCCAGCAGCCAAGAACGACAATCAGCTGAAGCTTTCTTT.

The chain carries TRBV6-5 and TRBJ1-3; D remains ambiguous. Trimming stripped 4 bases from V and 1 base from J, with 11 bases between. The CDR3 spans 15 residues. The germline V gene encodes CDR1 MNHEY and CDR2 SVGAGI. The CDR3 bases are TGTGCCAGCAGTTCAGGTGCCCAGTCTGGAAACACCATATATTTT. It is translated as CASSSGAQSGNTIYF.

J is TRBJ1-2 and V is TRBV19; tentative D call: TRBD1 (5 bases). The CDR3 consists of 13 residues. Trimming pared 3 bases from V and 4 bases from J, leaving 9 bases between. Germline V gives CDR1 LNHDA, CDR2 SQIVND (reference sequence). In nucleotides, the CDR3 is TGTGCCAGTAGTATTAACAGGAGCTATGGCTACACCTTC. Encoded protein: CASSINRSYGYTF.

CDR3 nucleotides: TGTGCCAGCAGCTCCCGGCAGGGAAGCATACGCTATGGCTACACCTTC. Encoded protein: CASSSRQGSIRYGYTF. This chain connects TRBV7-6 to TRBJ1-2, with a tentative D call TRBD1 (5 bases). V lost 4 bases and J lost 4, with 19 bases in between. The CDR3 totals 16 residues. Germline CDR1 is SGHVS and CDR2 is FNYEAQ.

V and J are TRBV3-1 (or the pseudogene TRBV3-2) and TRBJ1-2, with 8 positions matching TRBD1. This CDR3 has 14 amino acids. Germline V gives CDR1 LGHDT, CDR2 YNNKEL (reference sequence). J was trimmed by 7 bases and V by 1 base; bases with no gene match: 5. Written as DNA, the CDR3 is TGTGCCAGCAGCCAAGCGGGGCAGGGGGCTGGCTACACCTTC. As protein: CASSQAGQGAGYTF.